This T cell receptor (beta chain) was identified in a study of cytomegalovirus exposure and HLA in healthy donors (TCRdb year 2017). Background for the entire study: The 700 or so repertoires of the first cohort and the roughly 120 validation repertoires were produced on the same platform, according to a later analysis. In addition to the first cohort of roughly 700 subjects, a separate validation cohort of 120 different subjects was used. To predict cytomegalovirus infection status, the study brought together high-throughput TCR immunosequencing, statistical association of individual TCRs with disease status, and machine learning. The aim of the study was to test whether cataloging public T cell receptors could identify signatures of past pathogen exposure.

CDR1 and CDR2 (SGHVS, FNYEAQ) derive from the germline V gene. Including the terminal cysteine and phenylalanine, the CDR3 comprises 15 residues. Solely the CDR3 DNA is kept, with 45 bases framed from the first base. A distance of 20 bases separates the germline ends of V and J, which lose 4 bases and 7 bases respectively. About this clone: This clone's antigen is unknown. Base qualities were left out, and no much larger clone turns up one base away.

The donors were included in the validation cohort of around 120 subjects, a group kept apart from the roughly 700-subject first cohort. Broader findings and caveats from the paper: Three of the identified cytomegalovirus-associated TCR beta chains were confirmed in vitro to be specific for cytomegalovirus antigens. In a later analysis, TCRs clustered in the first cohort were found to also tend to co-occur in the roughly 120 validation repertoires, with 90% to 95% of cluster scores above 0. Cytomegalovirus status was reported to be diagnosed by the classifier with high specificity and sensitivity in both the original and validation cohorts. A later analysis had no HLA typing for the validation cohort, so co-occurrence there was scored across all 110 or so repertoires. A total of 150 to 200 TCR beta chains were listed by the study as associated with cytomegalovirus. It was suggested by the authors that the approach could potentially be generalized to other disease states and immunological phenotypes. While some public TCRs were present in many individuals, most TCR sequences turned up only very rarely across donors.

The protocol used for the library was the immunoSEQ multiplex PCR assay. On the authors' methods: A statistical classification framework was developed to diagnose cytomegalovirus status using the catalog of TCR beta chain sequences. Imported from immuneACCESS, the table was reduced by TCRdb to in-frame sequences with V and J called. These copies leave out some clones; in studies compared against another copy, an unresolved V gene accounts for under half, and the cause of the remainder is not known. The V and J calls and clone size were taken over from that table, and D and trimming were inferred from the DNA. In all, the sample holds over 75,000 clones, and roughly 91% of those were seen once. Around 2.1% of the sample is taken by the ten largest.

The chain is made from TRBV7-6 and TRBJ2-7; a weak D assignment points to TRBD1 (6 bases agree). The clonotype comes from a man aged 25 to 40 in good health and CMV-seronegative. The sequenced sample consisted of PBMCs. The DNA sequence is TGTGCCAGCAGCTCAACCCAGGGGTCACTGGGAGAGCAGTACTTC. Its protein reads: CASSSTQGSLGEQYF.